These 14 T cell receptor beta chains share one sample of origin, sequenced in a study of T cell responses to AZD1222 COVID-19 vaccine. Only in-frame clones appear in the TCRdb table, and some are missing; sequencing was by immunoSEQ multiplex PCR. The sample yields roughly 110,000 clones, about 85% seen once. The specimen comprised peripheral blood, sampled 28 days after the second AZD1222 dose. Receptors originate from an adult who received the AZD1222 COVID-19 vaccine.

The rearrangement uses TRBV5-8 and TRBJ1-4; tentatively, D is TRBD1 (5 bases). This CDR3 has 19 amino acids. Per germline, CDR1 SGHTS and CDR2 YDEGEE. With 7 bases removed from V and 0 bases from J, the gap between germline ends came to 25 bases. CDR3 sequence: CASAAAPGALGATNEKLFF. In DNA form, the CDR3 reads TGTGCCAGCGCTGCAGCCCCCGGGGCCCTCGGTGCAACTAATGAAAAACTGTTTTTT.

The V gene is TRBV7-9, the J gene TRBJ2-3, with TRBD2 identical over 7 bases. Trimming at V came to 5 bases and at J to 1 base, leaving 6 bases not matched to a gene. CDR3 length equals 15 residues. Germline V gene sequence: CDR1 SEHNR, CDR2 FQNEAQ (reference sequence). In DNA form, the CDR3 reads TGTGCCAGCAGCCTGCGGGGGAGGGGCACAGATACGCAGTATTTT. As protein: CASSLRGRGTDTQYF.

The genes are TRBV6-1 and TRBJ1-5; TRBD1 matches at 8 bases. CDR3 length equals 16 residues. The V segment lost 0 bases and the J segment 7 bases; nucleotides outside the gene matches: 8. The germline gives CDR1 MNHNS, CDR2 SASEGT. The chain's CDR3 is CASSEAPQGVMQPQHF. The CDR3 DNA is TGTGCCAGCAGTGAAGCGCCACAGGGGGTAATGCAGCCCCAGCATTTT.

The chain recombines TRBV5-6 with TRBJ1-5; a weak D match, TRBD1 (6 bases). Germline-derived CDR1 and CDR2 are SGHDT and YYEEEE. The CDR3 covers 17 residues. Trimming took 4 bases from V and 2 from J, leaving 19 bases between them. In DNA form, the CDR3 reads TGTGCCAGCAGCGCCGATGCGGGGGCTGGAGGCAATCAGCCCCAGCATTTT. This sequence encodes CASSADAGAGGNQPQHF.

The V gene is TRBV6-5, the J gene TRBJ2-7; D perhaps matches TRBD1 (6 bases). V was clipped by 10 bases and J by 5 bases, with 12 bases between them. Germline V lookup: CDR1 MNHEY, CDR2 SVGAGI. The CDR3 is 11 residues long. The CDR3 spells CAITGQDEQYF. CDR3 in DNA: TGTGCCATAACAGGGCAGGACGAGCAGTACTTC.

This chain uses TRBV7-2 with TRBJ2-7; 8 bases line up with TRBD2. The CDR3 is 14 amino acids. CDR1 is SGHTA, CDR2 FQGNSA, per germline. The CDR3 bases are TGTGCAACAAAGGTAGCGGGAAGCTCCTACGAGCAGTACTTC. Protein: CATKVAGSSYEQYF.

V is TRBV27 and J is TRBJ2-3; D may be TRBD1 or TRBD2 (5 bases each). CDR1 is MNHEY, CDR2 SMNVEV, per germline (reference sequence). V dropped 5 bases and J dropped 1 base, with 19 bases sitting between them. The CDR3 is 17 residues long. The CDR3 sequence: CASSPTLGPGRTDTQYF. The DNA for the CDR3 is TGTGCCAGCAGTCCAACCCTCGGACCGGGACGCACAGATACGCAGTATTTT.

The rearrangement links TRBV3-1 (or the pseudogene TRBV3-2) to TRBJ2-1; weak D call: TRBD2 (6 bases). Germline V gene sequence: CDR1 LGHDT, CDR2 YNNKEL (reference sequence). The CDR3 runs 17 residues. The ends were cut back, 3 bases at V and 5 bases at J, with 20 bases in the middle. CDR3 in DNA: TGTGCCAGCAGCCACGGCTTGGGGGGAAAAAAGAACAATGAGCAGTTCTTC. The encoded protein is CASSHGLGGKKNNEQFF.

The J gene is TRBJ2-1, the V gene TRBV24-1, with D perhaps TRBD2 (6 bases). Trimming pared 4 bases from V and 7 bases from J, leaving 10 bases between. The CDR3 sequence is 13 residues long. Germline CDR1 reads KGHDR; CDR2 reads SFDVKD. The CDR3 DNA reads TGTGCCACCAGTGAGCCTGGGGGGAATGAGCAGTTCTTC. Amino acid sequence: CATSEPGGNEQFF.

V is TRBV6-2 or TRBV6-3 and J is TRBJ2-7; 7 nucleotides agree with TRBD2. After removal of 2 bases from V and 4 bases from J, the junction contained 5 bases not matched to a gene. Germline V gives CDR1 MNHEY, CDR2 SVGEGT. This CDR3 is built from 14 residues. CDR3 DNA: TGTGCCAGCAGTTACAGGACTAGTTTATACGAGCAGTACTTC. Encoded protein: CASSYRTSLYEQYF.

The rearrangement links TRBV3-1 (or the pseudogene TRBV3-2) to TRBJ1-5; D unresolved. Germline CDR1 LGHDT, CDR2 YNNKEL (reference sequence). Trimming pared 1 base from V and 5 bases from J, leaving 12 bases between. This CDR3 has 15 residues. CDR3 sequence reads: CASSQVEGLDQPQHF. The CDR3 DNA sequence: TGTGCCAGCAGCCAAGTTGAAGGGCTGGATCAGCCCCAGCATTTT.

In regard to this clone: One junction end disagrees with the germline gene, perhaps due to a read error. V is TRBV7-8 and J is TRBJ2-7, with a weak D call TRBD1 (5 bases). Germline CDR1 is SGHVS and CDR2 is FQNEAQ. The CDR3 is 11 amino acids. The CDR3 protein is CASSLGRGSHF. For the CDR3, the DNA is TGTGCCAGCAGCTTGGGAAGGGGCTCCCACTTC.

This sequence joins TRBV18 and TRBJ1-5; D unclear. The germline V and J ends were trimmed by 3 bases and 5 bases, with 11 bases remaining between them. Germline CDR1 and CDR2: KGHSH and LQKENI. The CDR3 runs to 14 residues. Here the CDR3 DNA reads TGTGCCAGCTCACCGCCCCGGGGAGATCAGCCCCAGCATTTT. Its protein is CASSPPRGDQPQHF.

The count of this clone is one. The V call is TRBV5-1, the J call TRBJ1-5, with 9 bases matching TRBD1. The J segment lost 1 base and the V segment lost 3 bases, leaving 5 bases of the junction unmatched. The CDR3 spans 16 residues. CDR1 and CDR2 (germline): SGHRS, YFSETQ. The CDR3 protein is CASSSGTGRSNQPQHF. CDR3 DNA sequence: TGCGCCAGCAGCTCCGGGACAGGGAGAAGCAATCAGCCCCAGCATTTT.